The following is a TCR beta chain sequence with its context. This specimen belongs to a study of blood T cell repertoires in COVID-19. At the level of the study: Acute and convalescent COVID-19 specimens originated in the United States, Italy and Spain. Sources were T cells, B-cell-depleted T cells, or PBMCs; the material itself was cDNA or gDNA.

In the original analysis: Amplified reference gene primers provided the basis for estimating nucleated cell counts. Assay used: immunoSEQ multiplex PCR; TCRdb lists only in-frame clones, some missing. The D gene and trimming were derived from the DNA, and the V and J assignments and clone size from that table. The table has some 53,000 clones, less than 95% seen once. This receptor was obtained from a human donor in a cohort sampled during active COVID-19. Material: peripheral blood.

The CDR3, as DNA: TGTGCCAGCAGCTGGGGACTAGCGGGACCTAAAGAGACCCAGTACTTC. This sequence encodes CASSWGLAGPKETQYF. V and J are TRBV5-4 and TRBJ2-5, with 13 bases identical to TRBD2. Germline V gene sequence: CDR1 SGHNT, CDR2 YYREEE (reference sequence). CDR3 size: 16 residues. After removal of 3 bases from V and 3 bases from J, the junction contained 5 bases not matched to a gene.